This T cell receptor beta chain was obtained from a study of cytotoxic CD8 clonotypes in ibrutinib-treated CLL. Study overall: Each sample contained, on average, about 250,000 productive templates and tens of thousands of productive rearrangements. Study-wide points: Collection times varied between progressing and sustained-remission patients.

A single count supports this clone. No antigen is known for it. Produced via immunoSEQ multiplex PCR; TCRdb's table is partial and in-frame only. This table has about 130,000 clones, 79% appearing once. This CDR3 comprises 19 residues. The J segment lost 4 bases and the V segment lost 3 bases, leaving 17 bases of the junction unmatched. CDR1 and CDR2 from the germline V gene are MGHRA and YSYEKL. The chain is built from TRBV4-1 and TRBJ1-3; TRBD1 aligns across 8 bases. The sequence came from a human donor with chronic lymphocytic leukemia. The sample in question was PBMCs, obtained after 12 months of ibrutinib treatment. Here the CDR3 reads CASSHDNQTDRGRGNTIYF. The CDR3 coding sequence is TGCGCCAGCAGCCACGACAACCAAACCGACAGGGGAAGAGGAAACACCATATATTTT.